Listed below are T cell receptor beta chains from one sample, sequenced in a study of early T cells in non-severe SARS-CoV-2 infection. A single record per CDR3 protein comes from TCRdb applying MiXCR to the 5' RACE reads. The table includes some 49,000 distinct CDR3 sequences, around 8% detected once. The material sequenced was whole blood. The source of these receptors is an adult who was a healthcare worker with PCR-confirmed SARS-CoV-2 infection or an uninfected control (not recorded which). Both conserved end residues are part of each CDR3.

v_call cdr3_aa
TRBV4-1 CASSLRESSYEQYF
TRBV12-3/TRBV12-4 CASSFPADTQYF
TRBV7-4 CASTLRVWDTSYEQYF
TRBV2 CASNGLAGDRTGELFF
TRBV29-1 CSVGGNEQFF
TRBV7-2 CASSLTTSDDTQYF
TRBV28 CASSPGTRAGEQFF
TRBV6-2/TRBV6-3 CASSYRGGGERQYF
TRBV5-1 CASSLAGTNYGYTF
TRBV15 CATSSVNTGELFF
TRBV7-2 CASSSRAGGTEAFF
TRBV7-8 CASSRDRTLEKLFF
TRBV2 CASSSQGSNTGELFF
TRBV27 CASSVSVGVQQHF
TRBV6-1 CASRVSGGPGETQYF
TRBV4-1 CASSQETGNRGEQYF
TRBV12-5 CASGLVLLGGGDYEQYF
TRBV28 CASSRPRGGNEQFF
TRBV2 CASSERRTDQPQHF
TRBV5-1 CASSSPRLGPPLLNEQFF
TRBV5-1 CASRDSGLYEQYF
TRBV20-1 CSARDMGRGVSDGYTF
TRBV5-1 CASSLTDRGEQYF
TRBV5-1 CASSLERFQETQYF
TRBV7-2 CASREAGGGSYNEQFF
TRBV10-3 CAISTGSGADTQYF
TRBV5-1 CASSLVSGQLSYEQYF
TRBV20-1 CSARDPLAGELFF
TRBV19 CASSNLRGLAGGGQFF
TRBV11-3 CASRRGEGNSPLHF
TRBV7-9 CASSPRDRGPGELFF
TRBV11-2 CASSSLQGQGYTGELFF
TRBV20-1 CSATEVSGVADTQYF
TRBV27 CASSLAGVLGDTQYF
TRBV28 CASSVQRNQPQHF
TRBV20-1 CSARGYRIGFGMNTEAFF
TRBV7-9 CASSLGLAGGEETQYF
TRBV12-3/TRBV12-4 CASSLIFGDSNQPQHF
TRBV25-1 CASSVSGGSNSPLHF
TRBV5-1 CASSSTDTGTYEQYF
TRBV27 CASKPTGVAYEQYF
TRBV6-5 CASSYLDRVGNEQFF
TRBV7-8 CASSLLRYNQPQHF
TRBV10-1 CASIRGYTF
TRBV6-5 CASGTGAAYNEQFF
TRBV3-1 CASSQGGTGGSPLHF
TRBV5-6 CASSLESAPSYEQYF